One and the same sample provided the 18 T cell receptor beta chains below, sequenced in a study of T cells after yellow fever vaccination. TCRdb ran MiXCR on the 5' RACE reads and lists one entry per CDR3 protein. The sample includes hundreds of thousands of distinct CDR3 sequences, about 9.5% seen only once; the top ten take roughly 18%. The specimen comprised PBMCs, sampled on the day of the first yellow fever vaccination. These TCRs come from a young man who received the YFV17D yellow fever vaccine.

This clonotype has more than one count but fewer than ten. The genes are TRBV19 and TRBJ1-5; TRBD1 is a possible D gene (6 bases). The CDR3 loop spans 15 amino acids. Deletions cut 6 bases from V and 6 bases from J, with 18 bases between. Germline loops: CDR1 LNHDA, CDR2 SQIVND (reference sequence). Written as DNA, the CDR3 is TGTGCCAGTAGCAACTTTAACAGGGTCTCTCAGCCCCAGCATTTT. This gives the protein CASSNFNRVSQPQHF.

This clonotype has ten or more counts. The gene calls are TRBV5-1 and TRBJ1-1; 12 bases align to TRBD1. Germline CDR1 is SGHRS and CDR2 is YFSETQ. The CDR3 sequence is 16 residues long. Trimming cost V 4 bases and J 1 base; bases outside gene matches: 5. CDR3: CASSRGQGATNTEAFF. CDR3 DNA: TGCGCCAGCAGCCGGGGACAGGGGGCGACGAACACTGAAGCTTTCTTT.

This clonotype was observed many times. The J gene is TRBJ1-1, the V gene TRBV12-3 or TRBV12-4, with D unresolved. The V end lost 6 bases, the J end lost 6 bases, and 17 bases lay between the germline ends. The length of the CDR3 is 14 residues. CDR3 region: CASSPHSGRAEAFF. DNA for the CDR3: TGTGCCAGCAGCCCCCACTCGGGGAGAGCTGAAGCTTTCTTT.

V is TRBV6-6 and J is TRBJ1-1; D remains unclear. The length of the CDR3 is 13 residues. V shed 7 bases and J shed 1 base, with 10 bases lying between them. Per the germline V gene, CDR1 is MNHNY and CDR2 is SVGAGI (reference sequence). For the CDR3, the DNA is TGTGCCAGCATCCTACGGGGGAACACTGAAGCTTTCTTT. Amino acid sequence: CASILRGNTEAFF.

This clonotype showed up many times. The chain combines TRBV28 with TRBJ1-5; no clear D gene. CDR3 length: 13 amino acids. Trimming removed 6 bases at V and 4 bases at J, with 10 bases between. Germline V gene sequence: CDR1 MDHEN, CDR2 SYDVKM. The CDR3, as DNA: TGTGCCAGCAGAGGGTTCCGGAATCAGCCCCAGCATTTT. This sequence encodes CASRGFRNQPQHF.

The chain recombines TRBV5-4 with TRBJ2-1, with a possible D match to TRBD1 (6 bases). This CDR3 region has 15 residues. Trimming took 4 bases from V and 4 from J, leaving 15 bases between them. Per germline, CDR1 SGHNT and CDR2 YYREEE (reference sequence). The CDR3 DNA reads TGTGCCAGCAGCCAGAACAGGGTTGGGTACAATGAGCAGTTCTTC. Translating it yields CASSQNRVGYNEQFF.

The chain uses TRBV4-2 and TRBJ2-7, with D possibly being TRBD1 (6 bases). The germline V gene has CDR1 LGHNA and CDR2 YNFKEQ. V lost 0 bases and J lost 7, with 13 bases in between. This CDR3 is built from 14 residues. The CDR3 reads CASSQELGGWEQYF. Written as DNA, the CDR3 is TGTGCCAGCAGCCAAGAGTTAGGGGGTTGGGAGCAGTACTTC.

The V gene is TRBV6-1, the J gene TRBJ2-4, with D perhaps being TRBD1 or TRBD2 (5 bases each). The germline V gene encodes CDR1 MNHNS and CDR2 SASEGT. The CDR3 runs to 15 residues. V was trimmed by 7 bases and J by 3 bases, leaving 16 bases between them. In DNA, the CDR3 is TGTGCCAGCATCCGAATCGGGACGGGCAAAAACATTCAGTACTTC. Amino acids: CASIRIGTGKNIQYF.

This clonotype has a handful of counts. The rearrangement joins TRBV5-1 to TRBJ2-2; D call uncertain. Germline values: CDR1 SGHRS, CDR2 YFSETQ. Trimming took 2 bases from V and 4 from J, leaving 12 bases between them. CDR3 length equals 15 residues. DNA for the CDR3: TGCGCCAGCAGCTTAGAAAACAGAATCACCGGGGAGCTGTTTTTT. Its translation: CASSLENRITGELFF. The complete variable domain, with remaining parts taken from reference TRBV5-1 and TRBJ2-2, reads KAGVTQTPRYLIKTRGQQVTLSCSPISGHRSVSWYQQTPGQGLQFLFEYFSETQRNKGNFPGRFSGRQFSNSRSEMNVSTLELGDSALYLCASSLENRITGELFFGEGSRLTVL.

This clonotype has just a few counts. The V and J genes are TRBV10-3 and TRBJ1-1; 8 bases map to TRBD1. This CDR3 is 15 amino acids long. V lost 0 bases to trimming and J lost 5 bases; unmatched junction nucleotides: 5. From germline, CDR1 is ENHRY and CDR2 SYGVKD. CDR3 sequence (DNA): TGTGCCATCAGTGAGTCGGACAGGGAAACAACTGAAGCTTTCTTT. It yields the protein CAISESDRETTEAFF.

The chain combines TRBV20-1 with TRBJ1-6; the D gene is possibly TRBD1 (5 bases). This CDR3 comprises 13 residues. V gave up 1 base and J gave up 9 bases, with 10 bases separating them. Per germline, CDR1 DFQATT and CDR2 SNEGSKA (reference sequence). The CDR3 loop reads CSARVGPSSPLHF. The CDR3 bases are TGCAGTGCTAGAGTGGGACCCAGTTCACCCCTCCACTTT.

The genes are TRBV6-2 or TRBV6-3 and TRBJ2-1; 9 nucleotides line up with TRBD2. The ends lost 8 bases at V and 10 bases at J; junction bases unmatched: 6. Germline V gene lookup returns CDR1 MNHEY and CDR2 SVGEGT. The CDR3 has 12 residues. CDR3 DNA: TGTGCCAGCTTAAGCGGGGGGCAGGAGCAGTTCTTC. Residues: CASLSGGQEQFF.

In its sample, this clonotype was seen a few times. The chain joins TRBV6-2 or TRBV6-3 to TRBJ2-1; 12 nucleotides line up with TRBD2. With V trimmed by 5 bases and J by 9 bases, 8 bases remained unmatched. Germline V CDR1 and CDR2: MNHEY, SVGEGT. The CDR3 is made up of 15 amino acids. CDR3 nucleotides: TGTGCCAGCAGTCCGCCTAGCGGGGGGGCGGCTGAGCAGTTCTTC. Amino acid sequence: CASSPPSGGAAEQFF.

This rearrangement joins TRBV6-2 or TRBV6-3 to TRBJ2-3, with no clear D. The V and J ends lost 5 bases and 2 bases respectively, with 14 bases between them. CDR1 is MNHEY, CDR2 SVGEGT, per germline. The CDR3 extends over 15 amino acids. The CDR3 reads CASSLHSTYTDTQYF. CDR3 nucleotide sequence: TGTGCCAGCAGTCTACATTCTACGTACACAGATACGCAGTATTTT.

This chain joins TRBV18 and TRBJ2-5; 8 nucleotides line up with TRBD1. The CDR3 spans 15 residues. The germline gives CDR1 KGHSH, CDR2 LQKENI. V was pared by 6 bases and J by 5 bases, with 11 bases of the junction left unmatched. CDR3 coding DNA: TGTGCCAGCTCGCTACGGACAGGGACGAAGGAGACCCAGTACTTC. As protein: CASSLRTGTKETQYF.

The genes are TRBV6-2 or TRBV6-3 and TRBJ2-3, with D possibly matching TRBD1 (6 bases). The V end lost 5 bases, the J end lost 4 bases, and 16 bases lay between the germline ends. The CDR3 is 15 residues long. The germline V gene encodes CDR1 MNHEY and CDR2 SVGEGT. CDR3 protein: CASSDRTVQADTQYF. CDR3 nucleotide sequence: TGTGCCAGCAGTGACAGGACAGTTCAAGCAGATACGCAGTATTTT.

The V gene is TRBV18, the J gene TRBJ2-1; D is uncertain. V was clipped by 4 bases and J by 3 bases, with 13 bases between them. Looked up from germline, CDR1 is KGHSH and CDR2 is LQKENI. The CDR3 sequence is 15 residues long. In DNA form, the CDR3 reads TGTGCCAGCTCACTTCGAGTAGGGCACTACAATGAGCAGTTCTTC. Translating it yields CASSLRVGHYNEQFF.

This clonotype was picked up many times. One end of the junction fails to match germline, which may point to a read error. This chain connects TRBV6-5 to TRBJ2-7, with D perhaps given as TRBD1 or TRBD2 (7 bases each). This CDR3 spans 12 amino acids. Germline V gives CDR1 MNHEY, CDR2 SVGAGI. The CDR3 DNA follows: TGTGCCAGCAGTTACCCGGGGGGACAGTTCCACTTC. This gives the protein CASSYPGGQFHF.